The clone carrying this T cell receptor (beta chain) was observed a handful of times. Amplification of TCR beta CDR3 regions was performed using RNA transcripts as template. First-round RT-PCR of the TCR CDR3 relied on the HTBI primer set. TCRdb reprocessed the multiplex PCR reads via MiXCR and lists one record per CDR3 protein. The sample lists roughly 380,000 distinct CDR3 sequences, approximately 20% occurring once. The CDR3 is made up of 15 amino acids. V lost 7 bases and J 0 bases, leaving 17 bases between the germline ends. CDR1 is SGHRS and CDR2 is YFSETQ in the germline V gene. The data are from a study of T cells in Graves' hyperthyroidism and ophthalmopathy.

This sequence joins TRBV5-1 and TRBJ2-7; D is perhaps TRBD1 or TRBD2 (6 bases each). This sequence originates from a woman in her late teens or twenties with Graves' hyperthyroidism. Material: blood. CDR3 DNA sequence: TGCGCCAGCTGGAAAGGGGGGCTCAACTCCTACGAGCAGTACTTC. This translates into CASWKGGLNSYEQYF. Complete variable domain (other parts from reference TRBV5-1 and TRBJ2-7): KAGVTQTPRYLIKTRGQQVTLSCSPISGHRSVSWYQQTPGQGLQFLFEYFSETQRNKGNFPGRFSGRQFSNSRSEMNVSTLELGDSALYLCASWKGGLNSYEQYFGPGTRLTVT.